A single sample is the source of the 24 T cell receptor beta chains below, sequenced in a study of molecular identifiers for immune sequencing clone quantification. TCRdb used MiXCR to reprocess the PCR reads, holding one entry per CDR3 protein. The table records approximately 630,000 distinct CDR3 sequences, around 25% of them present only once. The sequenced material came from naive CD8+ T cells from blood, with Jurkat cell RNA spiked in. As for subset: FACS-sorted CD8+CD4-CCR7+CD45RA+ naive T cells. Every receptor here comes from a human donor in good health. Some libraries in this study had Jurkat cell RNA spiked in.

Worth noting for this clonotype: One base away lies a much larger clone, so this may be a sequencing read error. V is TRBV5-1 and J is TRBJ2-1, with 7 bases identical to TRBD1. The length of the CDR3 is 14 residues. CDR1 and CDR2 (germline): SGHRS, YFSETQ. V lost 0 bases, J lost 9 bases, and 6 bases stayed unmatched. The CDR3: CASSLVGRGTEQFF. DNA for the CDR3: TGCGCCAGCAGCTTGGTGGGCAGGGGGACTGAGCAGTTCTTC.

The gene calls are TRBV25-1 and TRBJ2-1; 8 bases line up with TRBD2. CDR1 is MGHDK, CDR2 SYGVNS, per germline. The CDR3 length is 15 residues. V shed 6 bases and J 3 bases; nucleotides not matched to a gene: 7. The CDR3 region is CASRPPGGDYNEQFF. In nucleotides, the CDR3 is TGTGCCAGCAGACCTCCGGGGGGGGACTACAATGAGCAGTTCTTC.

With respect to this clonotype: A read error may explain this, as a much larger clone is one base away. The chain carries TRBV9 and TRBJ1-2, with a possible D match to TRBD1 (5 bases). There are 15 residues in the CDR3. V was clipped by 3 bases and J by 3 bases, with 15 bases between them. Germline-derived CDR1 and CDR2 are SGDLS and YYNGEE. The CDR3 nucleotides are TGTGCCAGCAGCGCGACGACAAGGGGCTACTATGGCTACACCTTC. Protein: CASSATTRGYYGYTF.

This clonotype was seen a few times. Mismatch with germline at one junction end may stem from a read error. The V gene is TRBV28, the J gene TRBJ2-1, with 9 positions matching TRBD2. Germline loops: CDR1 MDHEN, CDR2 SYDVKM. The CDR3 consists of 16 residues. The CDR3, as DNA: TGTGCCAGCAGTTTCCTCTCTAGCGGGATTTACAATGAGCAGTTTTTC. This sequence encodes CASSFLSSGIYNEQFF.

This clonotype has a count of ten or more. This chain uses TRBV30 with TRBJ2-7, with 7 bases identical to TRBD1. Germline assignment: CDR1 GTSNPN and CDR2 SVGIG (reference sequence). This CDR3 spans 12 amino acids. Trimming took 1 base from V and 9 from J; bases not matched to a gene: 6. CDR3 in amino acids: CAWSATGVRQYF. The CDR3 DNA sequence: TGTGCCTGGAGTGCTACAGGGGTGCGGCAGTACTTC.

Points on this clonotype: A read error may be the cause here, since a much bigger clone is one base away. V and J are TRBV18 and TRBJ2-6; unclear D gene. Germline CDR1 KGHSH, CDR2 LQKENI. There are 17 residues in the CDR3. Trimming left V 0 bases short and J 3 bases short, with 12 bases between. The CDR3 region has the DNA TGTGCCAGCTCACCACCTACAAGGGCGTTTGGGGCCAACGTCCTGACTTTC. This sequence encodes CASSPPTRAFGANVLTF. Filled out from reference TRBV18 and TRBJ2-6, the complete variable domain reads NAGVMQNPRHLVRRRGQEARLRCSPMKGHSHVYWYRQLPEEGLKFMVYLQKENIIDESGMPKERFSAEFPKEGPSILRIQQVVRGDSAAYFCASSPPTRAFGANVLTFGAGSRLTVL.

The rearrangement links TRBV11-3 to TRBJ2-2; D may be TRBD1 (5 bases). The CDR3 contains 14 residues. CDR1 and CDR2 (germline): SGHNT, YENEEA. Trimming pared 4 bases from V and 7 bases from J, leaving 13 bases between. CDR3 loop: CASSSRRAGGELFF. In DNA form, the CDR3 reads TGTGCCAGCAGCTCCCGCAGGGCCGGCGGGGAGCTGTTTTTT.

In its sample, this clonotype was seen many times. V and J are TRBV12-3 or TRBV12-4 and TRBJ2-1; D call uncertain. The CDR3 is made up of 13 amino acids. V gave up 8 bases and J gave up 7 bases, with 15 bases separating them. CDR3: CASLAEARNEQFF. The CDR3 bases are TGTGCCAGCCTGGCAGAAGCGAGGAATGAGCAGTTCTTC.

This clonotype was observed a few times. This chain joins TRBV3-1 and TRBJ1-2, with a possible D match to TRBD1 (6 bases). This CDR3 region has 17 residues. In germline, CDR1 is LGHDT, CDR2 YNNKEL (reference sequence). The V end was cut by 0 bases, the J end by 1 base, with 15 bases between. The CDR3 DNA reads TGTGCCAGCAGCCAAGAGTCGTGGGGGCTAGTTAACTATGGCTACACCTTC. Protein product: CASSQESWGLVNYGYTF.

V is TRBV20-1 and J is TRBJ2-7, with 7 bases lining up with TRBD1. This CDR3 contains 12 residues. With 5 bases clipped from V and 3 bases from J, the junction kept 4 bases outside the gene matches. Germline V gene data show CDR1 as DFQATT and CDR2 as SNEGSKA (reference sequence). The CDR3 nucleotides read TGCAGTGCTCCCACAGGGGTCTACGAGCAGTACTTC. It specifies CSAPTGVYEQYF.

V is TRBV12-3 or TRBV12-4 and J is TRBJ1-4, with D unclear. The CDR3 is 11 amino acids. V was clipped by 1 base and J by 10 bases, with 4 bases between them. The CDR3 coding sequence is TGTGCCAGCAGTTTAGGGAGAAAACTGTTTTTT. It is translated as CASSLGRKLFF.

This clonotype was picked up many times. The chain is built from TRBV28 and TRBJ1-5, with TRBD1 as a possible D gene (6 bases). Germline V gene data show CDR1 as MDHEN and CDR2 as SYDVKM. The CDR3 has 16 residues. Trimming left V 3 bases short and J 3 bases short, with 15 bases between. This CDR3 is CASSFRGALDNQPQHF. The CDR3, as DNA: TGTGCCAGCAGTTTTCGGGGGGCCCTCGACAATCAGCCCCAGCATTTT.

Note on this clonotype: A much larger clone lies one base from this, so it may be a read error. This chain uses TRBV29-1 with TRBJ2-3; D gene uncertain. CDR1 and CDR2 from the germline V gene are SQVTM and ANQGSEA. The CDR3 spans 11 residues. The DNA of the CDR3 is TGCGGCGTTGTGCAGACAGATACGCAGTATTTT. The encoded protein is CGVVQTDTQYF.

This clonotype was counted many times. J is TRBJ1-5 and V is TRBV6-5; D call uncertain. In germline, CDR1 is MNHEY, CDR2 SVGAGI. CDR3 length: 17 residues. V lost 8 bases, J lost 0 bases, and 20 bases lay in between. CDR3 DNA: TGTGCCAGCCCCTCGGGGATACCAAGAAATAGCAATCAGCCCCAGCATTTT. This encodes CASPSGIPRNSNQPQHF.

This clonotype showed up just a few times. The rearrangement uses TRBV18 and TRBJ2-2, with TRBD1 as a possible D gene (5 bases). The ends were cut back, 3 bases at V and 6 bases at J, with 14 bases in the middle. Germline loops: CDR1 KGHSH, CDR2 LQKENI. This CDR3 region has 15 residues. Here the CDR3 DNA reads TGTGCCAGCTCACCGGAAGGACAACCCCCCGGGGAGCTGTTTTTT. Translated: CASSPEGQPPGELFF.

This clonotype appeared many times. As DNA, the CDR3 is TGTGCCACCAGCAGACCGGGACAGACTTTCAATCAGCCCCAGCATTTT. Its protein is CATSRPGQTFNQPQHF. The chain has TRBV15 and TRBJ1-5, with 7 bases identical to TRBD1. The trim removed 2 bases at V and 3 bases at J, leaving 7 bases unmatched. This CDR3 contains 16 residues. Germline CDR1 reads LNHNV; CDR2 reads YYDKDF (reference sequence). Complete variable domain (other parts from reference TRBV15 and TRBJ1-5): DAMVIQNPRYQVTQFGKPVTLSCSQTLNHNVMYWYQQKSSQAPKLLFHYYDKDFNNEADTPDNFQSRRPNTSFCFLDIRSPGLGDTAMYLCATSRPGQTFNQPQHFGDGTRLSIL.

Worth noting for this clonotype: Since a much larger clone is just one base distant, this may be a read error. The gene calls are TRBV29-1 and TRBJ1-1, with a tentative D call TRBD1 (6 bases). The CDR3 covers 12 residues. The germline gives CDR1 SQVTM, CDR2 ANQGSEA. The CDR3 region has the DNA TGCGGCGTCCAGGGGACGAACACTGAAGCTTTCTTT. It yields the protein CGVQGTNTEAFF.

This clonotype was recorded at least ten times. The chain is built from TRBV12-3 or TRBV12-4 and TRBJ1-1; D ambiguous. The CDR3 covers 12 residues. V was shortened by 5 bases and J by 6 bases, with 10 bases between the two germline ends. Here the CDR3 reads CASSHPLSEAFF. Here the CDR3 DNA reads TGTGCCAGCAGTCACCCCCTTTCTGAAGCTTTCTTT.

This clonotype has a handful of counts. The CDR3 region is CASSDSGSETQYF. The CDR3 bases are TGTGCCAGCAGTGATAGTGGCTCAGAGACCCAGTACTTC. The chain joins TRBV2 to TRBJ2-5; D is unresolved. Germline-derived CDR1 and CDR2 are SNHLY and FYNNEI. V gave up 3 bases and J gave up 4 bases, with 9 bases separating them. The CDR3 length is 13 residues.

This clonotype was found a few times. A read error may explain this, as a much larger clone is one base away. The chain uses TRBV29-1 and TRBJ1-1, with D unclear. CDR3 length equals 15 residues. Germline V gene sequence: CDR1 SQVTM, CDR2 ANQGSEA. The CDR3 spells CGVEESGVLDTEAFF. The CDR3 DNA sequence: TGCGGCGTTGAAGAATCGGGAGTTCTGGACACTGAAGCTTTCTTT.

The sample holds a few counts of this clonotype. This rearrangement joins TRBV10-3 to TRBJ1-1; D is undetermined. Trimming removed 2 bases from V and 0 bases from J, with 13 bases in between. The germline gives CDR1 ENHRY, CDR2 SYGVKD. CDR3 length: 16 amino acids. CDR3 sequence (DNA): TGTGCCATCAGTGAGATACGGCAGGTGATGAACACTGAAGCTTTCTTT. This codes for CAISEIRQVMNTEAFF.

A note on this clonotype: Being one base from a much bigger clone, this may be a read error. The CDR3 loop is CASSRRDNQEIQYF. CDR3 nucleotides: TGTGCCAGCAGCCGACGGGACAACCAAGAGATCCAGTACTTC. V gene TRBV7-9 combines with J gene TRBJ2-5; TRBD1 might be the D (6 bases). The CDR3 has 14 residues. Looked up from germline, CDR1 is SEHNR and CDR2 is FQNEAQ (reference sequence).

The chain employs TRBV9 and TRBJ2-7, with 12 positions matching TRBD2. The CDR3 loop spans 16 amino acids. The junction had 5 bases not matched to a gene; V was cut back by 2 bases and J by 2 bases. CDR1 SGDLS and CDR2 YYNGEE come from the germline V gene. CDR3: CASSVEGLAGAYEQYF. The CDR3 DNA reads TGTGCCAGCAGCGTGGAGGGACTAGCGGGTGCCTACGAGCAGTACTTC.

This clonotype was detected only a few times. The CDR3 here is CASARTVNNEQFF. The CDR3 region has the DNA TGTGCCAGCGCTCGGACTGTCAACAATGAGCAGTTCTTC. The chain uses TRBV27 and TRBJ2-1, with D maybe TRBD2 (5 bases). Between the trimmed V and J ends, which lost 8 bases and 5 bases, there was a span of 13 bases. This CDR3 spans 13 amino acids. Germline CDR1 MNHEY, CDR2 SMNVEV (reference sequence).